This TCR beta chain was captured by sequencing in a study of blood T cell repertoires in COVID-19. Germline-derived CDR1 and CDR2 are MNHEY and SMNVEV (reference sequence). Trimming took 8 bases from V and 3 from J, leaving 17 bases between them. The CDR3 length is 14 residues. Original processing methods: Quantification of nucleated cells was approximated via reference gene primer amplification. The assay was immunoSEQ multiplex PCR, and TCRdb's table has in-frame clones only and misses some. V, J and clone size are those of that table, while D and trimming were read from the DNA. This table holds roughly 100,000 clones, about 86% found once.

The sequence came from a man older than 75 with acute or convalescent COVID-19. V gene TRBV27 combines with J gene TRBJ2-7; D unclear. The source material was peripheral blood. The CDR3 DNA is TGTGCCAGCTCCCCGAGCGTCAATTTCTACGAGCAGTACTTC. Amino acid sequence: CASSPSVNFYEQYF.